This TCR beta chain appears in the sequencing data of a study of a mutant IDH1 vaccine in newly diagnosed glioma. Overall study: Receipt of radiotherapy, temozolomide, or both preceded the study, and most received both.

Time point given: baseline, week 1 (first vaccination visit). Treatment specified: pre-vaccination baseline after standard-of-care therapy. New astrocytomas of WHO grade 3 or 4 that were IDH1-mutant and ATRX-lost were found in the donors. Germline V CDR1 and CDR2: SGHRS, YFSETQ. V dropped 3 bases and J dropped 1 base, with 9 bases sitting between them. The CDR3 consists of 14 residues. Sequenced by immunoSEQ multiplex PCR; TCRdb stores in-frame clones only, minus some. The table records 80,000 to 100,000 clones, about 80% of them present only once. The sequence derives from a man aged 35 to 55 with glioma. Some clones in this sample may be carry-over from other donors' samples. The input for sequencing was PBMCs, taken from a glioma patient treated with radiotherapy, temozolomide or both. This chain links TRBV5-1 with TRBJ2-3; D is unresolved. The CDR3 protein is CASSSFSGTDTQYF. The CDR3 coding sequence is TGCGCCAGCAGCTCGTTCTCTGGCACAGATACGCAGTATTTT.